This TCR beta chain was recovered during a study of immune evolution from preneoplasia to lung adenocarcinoma. Here immunoSEQ multiplex PCR was the method, and the copy in TCRdb shows in-frame clones only, minus some. The sample yields some 7,000 clones, more than 80% seen once. Overall study findings and caveats: Top clone share appeared to fall from AAH through AIS, MIA, adenocarcinoma.

A remark on this clone: Its antigen is as yet unknown.

Germline loops: CDR1 SGHTS, CDR2 YDEGEE. The CDR3 is made up of 14 amino acids. The V end lost 2 bases, the J end lost 5 bases, and 12 bases lay between the germline ends. This chain connects TRBV5-8 to TRBJ2-3, with a possible D match to TRBD1 (6 bases). Sequencing used FFPE invasive lung adenocarcinoma tissue. The sequence derives from a person aged 50-75 years with lung adenocarcinoma. The DNA for the CDR3 is TGTGCCAGCAGCTTCAGGGGTTTTGGAGATACGCAGTATTTT. This codes for CASSFRGFGDTQYF. The full variable domain, completed using reference TRBV5-8 and TRBJ2-3, is EAGVTQSPTHLIKTRGQQATLRCSPISGHTSVYWYQQALGLGLQFLLWYDEGEERNRGNFPPRFSGRQFPNYSSELNVNALELEDSALYLCASSFRGFGDTQYFGPGTRLTVL.